This TCR beta chain emerged from a study of a mutant IDH1 vaccine in newly diagnosed glioma. Across the study: A roughly 60% male, approximately 40% female split and a mean age of around 41 years characterized treated patients. The earlier regimen, radiotherapy, temozolomide, or both, was most often both.

Regarding the study as a whole: The authors found pseudoprogression apparently unrelated to changes in top peripheral T cell clonotypes.

Time point here: baseline, week 1 (first vaccination visit). Regarding treatment: pre-vaccination baseline after standard-of-care therapy. Donor tumors were new WHO grade 3 or 4 IDH1-mutant, ATRX-lost astrocytomas. The CDR3 covers 15 residues. V was shortened by 1 base and J by 6 bases, with 10 bases between the two germline ends. Germline CDR1 is LGHNA and CDR2 is YNFKEQ. On this clone itself: Its target is not known.

Assay: immunoSEQ multiplex PCR; the TCRdb copy retains only in-frame clones and omits some. Of tens of thousands of clones listed, approximately 86% were seen once; the top ten hold approximately 4.4%. The TCR sequence derives from a woman in her 40s with glioma. This chain links TRBV4-2 with TRBJ1-6, with D unclear. This sample comprised PBMCs, obtained from a glioma patient treated with radiotherapy, temozolomide or both. CDR3 nucleotides: TGTGCCAGCAGCCAAGGGGATGGGTCTAATTCACCCCTCCACTTT. Residues: CASSQGDGSNSPLHF.